A single sample gave rise to the 27 T cell receptor beta chains below, sequenced in a study of blood T cells in healthy people across ages. Using a J-beta primer mix together with a sample-barcoded 5' primer, a second PCR was run for roughly 6 to 12 cycles. Each CDR3 protein gets one entry after TCRdb re-called the 5' RACE reads with MiXCR. This sample has roughly 1,500,000 distinct CDR3 sequences, with around 42% found just once. The sequenced material came from blood. Source of these receptors: a woman in her late teens or twenties in good health.

The V gene is TRBV7-2, the J gene TRBJ1-5; 7 bases map to TRBD1. The CDR3 extends over 15 amino acids. Germline V gene data show CDR1 as SGHTA and CDR2 as FQGNSA. The J segment lost 4 bases and the V segment lost 5 bases, leaving 8 bases of the junction unmatched. Here the CDR3 DNA reads TGTGCCAGCAGCAAAGGCGACAGGGAGAATCAGCCCCAGCATTTT. It codes for CASSKGDRENQPQHF.

This clonotype was counted at least ten times. This chain links TRBV12-3 or TRBV12-4 with TRBJ2-7; the D is unclear. The CDR3 is made up of 15 amino acids. V shed 3 bases and J shed 2 bases, with 14 bases lying between them. The chain's CDR3 is CASSFSPDTTYEQYF. In DNA form, the CDR3 reads TGTGCCAGCAGTTTTTCCCCCGACACTACCTACGAGCAGTACTTC.

This chain uses TRBV10-3 with TRBJ2-4; 9 bases are a match to TRBD2. V lost 7 bases, J lost 13 bases, and 20 bases stayed unmatched. The germline CDR1 and CDR2 sequences are ENHRY and SYGVKD. This CDR3 region has 16 residues. CDR3 region: CAIKREAGGLKEEQYF. DNA for the CDR3: TGTGCCATCAAACGAGAAGCGGGGGGACTCAAAGAGGAGCAGTACTTC.

CDR3 DNA sequence: TGTGCCAGCAAGCCTCTAGCGGGGGGTACGGGGTTCTTC. The encoded protein is CASKPLAGGTGFF. This chain links TRBV27 with TRBJ2-1; 11 bases are shared with TRBD2. Looked up from germline, CDR1 is MNHEY and CDR2 is SMNVEV (reference sequence). This CDR3 is built from 13 residues. V shed 7 bases, J shed 15 bases, and the junction held 11 bases outside the gene matches.

The chain joins TRBV4-1 to TRBJ2-3; 11 bases are a match to TRBD1. This CDR3 has 18 residues. The V and J ends lost 2 bases and 2 bases, in that order; junction bases with no gene match: 9. The germline V gene encodes CDR1 MGHRA and CDR2 YSYEKL. CDR3 amino acids: CASSQQPGTGGITDTQYF. Here the CDR3 DNA reads TGCGCCAGCAGCCAACAACCCGGGACAGGGGGTATCACAGATACGCAGTATTTT.

The chain links TRBV10-2 to TRBJ2-3, with D possibly matching TRBD2 (6 bases). This CDR3 has 15 amino acids. Germline-derived CDR1 and CDR2 are WSHSY and SAAADI. The V end was cut by 7 bases, the J end by 4 bases, with 18 bases between. The CDR3 region has the DNA TGCGCCAGCACGCCCAGTGGGGGAGGAGCAGATACGCAGTATTTT. Protein product: CASTPSGGGADTQYF.

The CDR3 sequence: CASSQGGGNFF. In nucleotides, the CDR3 is TGCGCCAGCAGTCAGGGGGGAGGGAATTTCTTT. V and J are TRBV5-1 and TRBJ1-1, with 7 positions matching TRBD1. Germline V gene data show CDR1 as SGHRS and CDR2 as YFSETQ. V shed 5 bases and J 13 bases; nucleotides not matched to a gene: 8. The CDR3 totals 11 residues.

With regard to this clonotype: The junction departs from germline at one end; a sequencing error may be responsible. The chain couples TRBV7-7 to TRBJ2-5; D possibly matches TRBD1 or TRBD2 (5 bases each). The CDR3 extends over 14 amino acids. Germline CDR1 SSHAT, CDR2 FNYEAQ (reference sequence). The CDR3 loop reads CASSSGTPQETQYF. CDR3 in DNA: TGTGCTAGCAGCTCAGGGACGCCTCAAGAGACCCAGTACTTC.

Only one count was recorded for this clonotype. At one end, the junction sequence differs from germline, possibly due to a read error. The chain links TRBV11-1 to TRBJ1-6, with no clear D. Germline CDR1 is SGHAT and CDR2 is FQDESV (reference sequence). This CDR3 contains 16 residues. CDR3 DNA: TGTGCCAGCAGCTTAGCCCTCGGGGTCCGAGGTTCACCCCCCCACTTT. Residues: CASSLALGVRGSPPHF.

This chain connects TRBV28 to TRBJ2-7, with D unresolved. The CDR3 runs 12 residues. Germline V gene lookup returns CDR1 MDHEN and CDR2 SYDVKM. Trimming removed 2 bases from V and 6 bases from J, with 8 bases in between. As DNA, the CDR3 is TGTGCCAGCAGTTTAACCCTTGGCGAGCAGTACTTC. Encoded protein: CASSLTLGEQYF. Drawing the rest from reference TRBV28 and TRBJ2-7, the complete variable domain is DVKVTQSSRYLVKRTGEKVFLECVQDMDHENMFWYRQDPGLGLRLIYFSYDVKMKEKGDIPEGYSVSREKKERFSLILESASTNQTSMYLCASSLTLGEQYFGPGTRLTVT.

The rearrangement joins TRBV29-1 to TRBJ2-7; 11 bases align to TRBD2. The V gene end was trimmed by 1 base and the J gene end by 6 bases; junction bases not matched to a gene: 8. Germline CDR1 reads SQVTM; CDR2 reads ANQGSEA. The CDR3 sequence is 15 residues long. DNA of the CDR3: TGCAGCGTTGAAGTTGGGCTAGCGGGGGGCCGCGAGCAGTACTTC. It is translated as CSVEVGLAGGREQYF.

About this clonotype itself: The limits of the CDR3 on the DNA are not certain, so only TCRdb's listed CDR3 is given. The rearrangement links TRBV21-1 to TRBJ2-7; the DNA was not used to check the table's D call, TRBD1. TRBV21-1 counts as a pseudogene. Termini included, the CDR3 measures 15 amino acids. CDR3 sequence reads: CASSPVGQGSYEQYF.

This clonotype showed up many times. CDR3 residues: CSARDNGYTF. The CDR3 DNA follows: TGCAGTGCTAGAGATAATGGCTACACCTTC. This rearrangement joins TRBV20-1 to TRBJ1-2; D is unresolved. The CDR3 runs to 10 residues. CDR1 DFQATT and CDR2 SNEGSKA come from the germline V gene (reference sequence). The ends were cut back, 0 bases at V and 6 bases at J, with 2 bases in the middle.

The chain combines TRBV20-1 with TRBJ2-5; D assignment may be TRBD1 or TRBD2 (6 bases each). Germline V gene lookup returns CDR1 DFQATT and CDR2 SNEGSKA (reference sequence). V lost 5 bases, J lost 4 bases, and 17 bases lay in between. The length of the CDR3 is 14 residues. The CDR3 loop reads CSAGRGAGVETQYF. The DNA of the CDR3 is TGCAGTGCTGGGCGCGGGGCAGGGGTAGAGACCCAGTACTTC.

This clonotype showed up just a few times. This chain joins TRBV5-5 and TRBJ1-2; perhaps TRBD1 as D (6 bases). Per the germline V gene, CDR1 is SGHKS and CDR2 is YYEKEE (reference sequence). V gave up 4 bases and J gave up 7 bases, with 8 bases separating them. The CDR3 is made up of 11 amino acids. The CDR3 DNA reads as TGTGCCAGCAGCATACAGGGTGGCTACACCTTC. It is translated as CASSIQGGYTF.

The chain joins TRBV3-1 to TRBJ2-2; D not certain. CDR1 and CDR2 (germline): LGHDT, YNNKEL (reference sequence). The V end was cut by 0 bases, the J end by 1 base, with 12 bases between. The CDR3 is 17 residues long. The CDR3 protein is CASSQDLNYRNTGELFF. CDR3 DNA: TGTGCCAGCAGCCAAGATCTGAACTACAGGAACACCGGGGAGCTGTTTTTT.

This clonotype appeared a few times. The rearrangement joins TRBV6-6 to TRBJ2-3; D might be TRBD1 (5 bases). There are 13 residues in the CDR3. Per the germline V gene, CDR1 is MNHNY and CDR2 is SVGAGI (reference sequence). Trimming took off 6 bases at V and 2 bases at J, with 9 bases between the two ends. CDR3 protein: CASRDTFTDTQYF. CDR3 DNA sequence: TGTGCCAGCAGGGACACCTTCACAGATACGCAGTATTTT.

J is TRBJ2-3 and V is TRBV11-2; 13 nucleotides agree with TRBD2. Losses at the gene ends were 5 bases for V and 2 bases for J; bases not matched to a gene: 10. CDR1 is SGHAT and CDR2 is FQNNGV in the germline V gene. CDR3 length equals 18 residues. In nucleotides, the CDR3 is TGTGCCAGCAGCCCCACTCGACTAGCGGGGGGCCTCACAGATACGCAGTATTTT. Its translation: CASSPTRLAGGLTDTQYF.

The J gene is TRBJ2-7, the V gene TRBV15, with D possibly being TRBD1 (6 bases). V lost 4 bases to trimming and J lost 3 bases, with 16 bases between them. The CDR3 consists of 15 residues. The germline CDR1 and CDR2 sequences are LNHNV and YYDKDF (reference sequence). The CDR3 loop reads CATSNRHPRGYEQYF. Here the CDR3 DNA reads TGTGCCACCAGCAACCGACATCCCAGGGGCTACGAGCAGTACTTC.

This clonotype was counted a few times. The V and J genes are TRBV5-1 and TRBJ2-7; either TRBD1 or TRBD2 may supply D (6 bases each). Trimming took off 4 bases at V and 0 bases at J, with 17 bases between the two ends. The V gene's germline CDR1 is SGHRS and CDR2 YFSETQ. CDR3 length equals 16 residues. The CDR3 DNA follows: TGCGCCAGCAGCCCAGAGAGAGGGGGGAACTCCTACGAGCAGTACTTC. The encoded protein is CASSPERGGNSYEQYF.

This chain joins TRBV12-3 or TRBV12-4 and TRBJ2-2; 9 positions agree with TRBD1. This CDR3 spans 15 amino acids. V shed 5 bases and J 5 bases; nucleotides not matched to a gene: 6. In DNA, the CDR3 is TGTGCCAGCAGTCCGCGGACAGGGGAGACCGGGGAGCTGTTTTTT. This sequence encodes CASSPRTGETGELFF.

The sample holds a few counts of this clonotype. V and J are TRBV5-1 and TRBJ2-3; 7 positions match TRBD2. The germline V gene encodes CDR1 SGHRS and CDR2 YFSETQ. The CDR3 contains 15 residues. V was clipped by 4 bases and J by 0 bases; unmatched bases: 5. CDR3 region: CASSLLAPSTDTQYF. The CDR3 DNA follows: TGCGCCAGCAGCCTACTAGCGCCTAGCACAGATACGCAGTATTTT.

This rearrangement joins TRBV20-1 to TRBJ1-1, with D unclear. V dropped 0 bases and J dropped 11 bases, with 13 bases sitting between them. Germline loops: CDR1 DFQATT, CDR2 SNEGSKA (reference sequence). The CDR3 spans 12 residues. The CDR3 protein is CSAREQTGEAFF. CDR3 in DNA: TGCAGTGCTAGAGAACAGACTGGGGAGGCTTTCTTT.

This clonotype appeared a few times. The chain uses TRBV4-1 and TRBJ1-2; 7 nucleotides line up with TRBD1. Germline CDR1 MGHRA, CDR2 YSYEKL. V gave up 4 bases and J gave up 5 bases; unmatched junction bases: 10. The CDR3 covers 15 residues. The CDR3 region is CASSPTHRGGYGYTF. In DNA, the CDR3 is TGCGCCAGCAGCCCCACGCACAGGGGTGGGTATGGCTACACCTTC.

This clonotype appeared a few times. This chain uses TRBV20-1 with TRBJ2-5; 8 nucleotides align to TRBD1. TRBJ2-7 matches the DNA end more closely, so the J call is doubtful. CDR3 size: 13 residues. Germline loops: CDR1 DFQATT, CDR2 SNEGSKA (reference sequence). In DNA form, the CDR3 reads TGCAGTGCTCTACAGGGGGTACTCAACGAGCAGTACTTC. Protein sequence: CSALQGVLNEQYF.

The chain couples TRBV6-6 to TRBJ1-4, with 7 nucleotides matching TRBD1. After removal of 0 bases from V and 12 bases from J, the junction contained 13 bases not matched to a gene. Germline assignment: CDR1 MNHNY and CDR2 SVGAGI (reference sequence). CDR3 length: 16 amino acids. CDR3 nucleotide sequence: TGTGCCAGCAGTTACTCGACAGGGAGTGGGGGTATTGAACTGTTTTTT. It yields the protein CASSYSTGSGGIELFF.

This chain links TRBV4-2 with TRBJ2-7, with TRBD2 matching over 7 bases. The CDR3 length is 14 residues. The ends lost 0 bases at V and 6 bases at J; junction bases unmatched: 5. Per the germline V gene, CDR1 is LGHNA and CDR2 is YNFKEQ. The CDR3 DNA is TGTGCCAGCAGCCAAGATGAGCGGGGTGGCGAGCAGTACTTC. Translated, it gives CASSQDERGGEQYF.